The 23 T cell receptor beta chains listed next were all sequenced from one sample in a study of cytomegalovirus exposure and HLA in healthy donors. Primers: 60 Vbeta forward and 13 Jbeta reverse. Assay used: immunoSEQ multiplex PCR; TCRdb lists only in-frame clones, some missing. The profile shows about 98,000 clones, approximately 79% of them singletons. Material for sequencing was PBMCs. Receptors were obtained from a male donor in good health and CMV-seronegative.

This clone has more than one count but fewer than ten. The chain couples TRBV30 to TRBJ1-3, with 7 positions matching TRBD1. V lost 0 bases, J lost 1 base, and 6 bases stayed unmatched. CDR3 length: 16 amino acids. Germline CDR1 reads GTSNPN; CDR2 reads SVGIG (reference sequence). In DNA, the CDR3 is TGTGCCTGGAGTGTAAGGGCAGGGGGTTCTGGAAACACCATATATTTT. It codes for CAWSVRAGGSGNTIYF. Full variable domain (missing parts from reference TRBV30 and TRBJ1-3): SQTIHQWPATLVQPVGSPLSLECTVEGTSNPNLYWYRQAAGRGLQLLFYSVGIGQISSEVPQNLSASRPQDRQFILSSKKLLLSDSGFYLCAWSVRAGGSGNTIYFGEGSWLTVV.

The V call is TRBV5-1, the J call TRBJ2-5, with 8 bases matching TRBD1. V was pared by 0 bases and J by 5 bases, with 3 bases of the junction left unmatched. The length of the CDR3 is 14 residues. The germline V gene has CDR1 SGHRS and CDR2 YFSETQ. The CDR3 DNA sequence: TGCGCCAGCAGCTTGGGACAGGGGATGGAGACCCAGTACTTC. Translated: CASSLGQGMETQYF.

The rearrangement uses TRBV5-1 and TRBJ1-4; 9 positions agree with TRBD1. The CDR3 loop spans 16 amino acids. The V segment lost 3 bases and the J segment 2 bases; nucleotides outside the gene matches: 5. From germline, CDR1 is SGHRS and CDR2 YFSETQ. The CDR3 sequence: CASSWDTGGTNEKLFF. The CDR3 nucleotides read TGCGCCAGCAGCTGGGACACAGGGGGCACTAATGAAAAACTGTTTTTT. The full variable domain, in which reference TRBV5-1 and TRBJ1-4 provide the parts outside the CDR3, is KAGVTQTPRYLIKTRGQQVTLSCSPISGHRSVSWYQQTPGQGLQFLFEYFSETQRNKGNFPGRFSGRQFSNSRSEMNVSTLELGDSALYLCASSWDTGGTNEKLFFGSGTQLSVL.

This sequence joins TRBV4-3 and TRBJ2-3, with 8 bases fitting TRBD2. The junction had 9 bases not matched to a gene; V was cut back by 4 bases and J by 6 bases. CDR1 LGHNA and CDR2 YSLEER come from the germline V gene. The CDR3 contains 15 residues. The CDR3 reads CASSPLLAGGDTQYF. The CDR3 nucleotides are TGCGCCAGCAGCCCCTTGCTAGCGGGCGGGGATACGCAGTATTTT.

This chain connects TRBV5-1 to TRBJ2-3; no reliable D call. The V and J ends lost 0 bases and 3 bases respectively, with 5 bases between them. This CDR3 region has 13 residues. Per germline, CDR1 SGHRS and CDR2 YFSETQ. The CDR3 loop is CASSLDFTDTQYF. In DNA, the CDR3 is TGCGCCAGCAGCTTGGACTTTACAGATACGCAGTATTTT.

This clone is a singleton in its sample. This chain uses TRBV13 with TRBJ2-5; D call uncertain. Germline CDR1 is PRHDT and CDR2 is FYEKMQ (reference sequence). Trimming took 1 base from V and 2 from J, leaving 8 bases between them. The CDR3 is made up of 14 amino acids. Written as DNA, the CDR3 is TGTGCCAGCAGCTTAGACACAAAACAAGAGACCCAGTACTTC. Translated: CASSLDTKQETQYF.

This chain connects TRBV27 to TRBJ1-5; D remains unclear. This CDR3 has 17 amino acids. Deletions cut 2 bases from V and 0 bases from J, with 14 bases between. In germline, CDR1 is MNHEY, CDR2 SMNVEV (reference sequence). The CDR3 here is CASSLRGPRDSNQPQHF. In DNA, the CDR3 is TGTGCCAGCAGTTTACGGGGTCCAAGAGATAGCAATCAGCCCCAGCATTTT.

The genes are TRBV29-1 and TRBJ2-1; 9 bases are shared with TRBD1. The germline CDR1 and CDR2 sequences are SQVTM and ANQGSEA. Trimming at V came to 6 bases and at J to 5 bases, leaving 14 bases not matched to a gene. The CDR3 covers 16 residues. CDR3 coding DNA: TGCAGCGTGGACAGGGGCAGGAGCGGGAACAACAATGAGCAGTTCTTC. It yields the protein CSVDRGRSGNNNEQFF.

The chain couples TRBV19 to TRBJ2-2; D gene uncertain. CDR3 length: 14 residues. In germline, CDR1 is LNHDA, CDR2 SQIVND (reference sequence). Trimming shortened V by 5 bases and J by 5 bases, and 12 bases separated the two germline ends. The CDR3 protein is CASSPRRETGELFF. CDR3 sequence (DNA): TGTGCCAGTAGTCCACGAAGAGAGACCGGGGAGCTGTTTTTT.

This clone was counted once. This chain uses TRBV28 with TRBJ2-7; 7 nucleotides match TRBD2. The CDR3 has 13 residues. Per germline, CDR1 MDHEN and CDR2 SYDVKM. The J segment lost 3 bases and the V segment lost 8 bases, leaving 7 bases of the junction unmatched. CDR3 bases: TGTGCCAGCGGGGGGGTGGGGGTCTACGAGCAGTACTTC. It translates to CASGGVGVYEQYF.

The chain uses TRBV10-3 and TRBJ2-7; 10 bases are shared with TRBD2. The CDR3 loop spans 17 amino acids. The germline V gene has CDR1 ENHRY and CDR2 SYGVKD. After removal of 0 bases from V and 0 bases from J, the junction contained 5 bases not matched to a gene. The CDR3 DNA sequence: TGTGCCATCAGTGAGTCAACTAGCGGGACGCGCTCCTACGAGCAGTACTTC. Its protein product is CAISESTSGTRSYEQYF.

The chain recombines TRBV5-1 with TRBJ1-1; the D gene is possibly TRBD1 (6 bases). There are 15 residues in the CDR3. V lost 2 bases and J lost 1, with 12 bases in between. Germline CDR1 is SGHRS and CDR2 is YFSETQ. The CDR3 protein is CASSFQGMGNTEAFF. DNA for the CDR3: TGCGCCAGCAGCTTCCAGGGGATGGGGAACACTGAAGCTTTCTTT.

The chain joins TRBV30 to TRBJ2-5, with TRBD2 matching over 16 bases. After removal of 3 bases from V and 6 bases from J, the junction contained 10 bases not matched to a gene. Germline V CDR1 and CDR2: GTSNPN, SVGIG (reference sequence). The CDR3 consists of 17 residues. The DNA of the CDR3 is TGTGCCTGGAGCGTCGGGACTAGCGGGAGGGCCCGGCAGACCCAGTACTTC. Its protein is CAWSVGTSGRARQTQYF.

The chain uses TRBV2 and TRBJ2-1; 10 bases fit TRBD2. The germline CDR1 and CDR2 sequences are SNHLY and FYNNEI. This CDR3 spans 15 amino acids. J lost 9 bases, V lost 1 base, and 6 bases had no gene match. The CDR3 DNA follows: TGTGCCAGCAGTGAAGGGCTAGCGGGAGTGGGTGAGCAGTTCTTC. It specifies CASSEGLAGVGEQFF. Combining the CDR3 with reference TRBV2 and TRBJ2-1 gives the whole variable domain EPEVTQTPSHQVTQMGQEVILRCVPISNHLYFYWYRQILGQKVEFLVSFYNNEISEKSEIFDDQFSVERPDGSNFTLKIRSTKLEDSAMYFCASSEGLAGVGEQFFGPGTRLTVL.

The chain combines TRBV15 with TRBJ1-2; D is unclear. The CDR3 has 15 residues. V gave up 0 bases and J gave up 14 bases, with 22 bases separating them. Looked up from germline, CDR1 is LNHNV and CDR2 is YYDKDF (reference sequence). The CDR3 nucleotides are TGTGCCACCAGCAGAGATTCTTGGGCAGGTGATATAGGAACCTTC. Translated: CATSRDSWAGDIGTF.

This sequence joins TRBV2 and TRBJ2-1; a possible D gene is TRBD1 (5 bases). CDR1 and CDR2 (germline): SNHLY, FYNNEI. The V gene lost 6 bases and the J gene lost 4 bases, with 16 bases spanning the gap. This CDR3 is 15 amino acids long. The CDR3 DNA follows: TGTGCCAGCAGGGAATATTCAGGGCCATACAATGAGCAGTTCTTC. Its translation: CASREYSGPYNEQFF.

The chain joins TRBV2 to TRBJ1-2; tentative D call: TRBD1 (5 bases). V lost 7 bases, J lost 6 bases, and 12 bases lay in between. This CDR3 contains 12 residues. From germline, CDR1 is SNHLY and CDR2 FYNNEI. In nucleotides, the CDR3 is TGTGCCAGCAATACCGGGACTGATGGCTACACCTTC. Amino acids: CASNTGTDGYTF.

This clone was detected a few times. The CDR3 region is CASSKTGGNSYEQYF. The CDR3 DNA reads as TGTGCCAGCAGCAAGACAGGGGGTAACTCCTACGAGCAGTACTTC. This sequence joins TRBV5-6 and TRBJ2-7; 9 positions agree with TRBD1. The CDR3 consists of 15 residues. V dropped 4 bases and J dropped 0; count of bases not matched to a gene: 5. CDR1 and CDR2 (germline): SGHDT, YYEEEE.

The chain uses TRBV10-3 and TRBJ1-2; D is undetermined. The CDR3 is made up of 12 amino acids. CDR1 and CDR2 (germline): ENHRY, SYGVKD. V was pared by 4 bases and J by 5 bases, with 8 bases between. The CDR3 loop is CAISAADYGYTF. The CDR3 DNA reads TGTGCCATCAGTGCAGCGGATTATGGCTACACCTTC.

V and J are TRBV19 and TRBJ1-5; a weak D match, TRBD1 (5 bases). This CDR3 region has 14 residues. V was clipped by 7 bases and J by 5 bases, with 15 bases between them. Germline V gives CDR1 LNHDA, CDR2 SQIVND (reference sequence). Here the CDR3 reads CASIPRDQDQPQHF. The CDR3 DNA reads TGTGCCAGTATACCCAGGGATCAGGATCAGCCCCAGCATTTT.

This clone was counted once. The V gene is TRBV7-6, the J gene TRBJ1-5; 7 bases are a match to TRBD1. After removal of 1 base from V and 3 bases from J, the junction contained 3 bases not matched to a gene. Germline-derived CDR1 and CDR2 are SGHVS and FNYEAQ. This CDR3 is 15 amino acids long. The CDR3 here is CASSLGQGNNQPQHF. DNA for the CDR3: TGTGCCAGCAGCTTAGGACAGGGCAACAATCAGCCCCAGCATTTT.

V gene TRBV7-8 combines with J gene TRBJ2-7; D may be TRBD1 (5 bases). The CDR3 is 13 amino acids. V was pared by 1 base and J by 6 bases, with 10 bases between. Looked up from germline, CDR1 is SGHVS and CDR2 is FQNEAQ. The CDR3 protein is CASSLGRVSEQYF. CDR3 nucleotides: TGTGCCAGCAGCTTAGGCAGGGTCAGCGAGCAGTACTTC.

CDR3 DNA: TGTGCCAGCACTGGCTTGGTAGCGGGAGATGAGCAGTACTTC. Its translation is CASTGLVAGDEQYF. This sequence joins TRBV2 and TRBJ2-7, with 9 nucleotides matching TRBD2. CDR3 length: 14 residues. V gave up 7 bases and J gave up 7 bases; unmatched junction bases: 11. Germline V lookup: CDR1 SNHLY, CDR2 FYNNEI.